Listed below are T cell receptor beta chains from one sample, sequenced in a study of blood T cell repertoires in COVID-19. Sequencing was performed with immunoSEQ multiplex PCR; in TCRdb, only in-frame clones are kept and a portion is missing. The sample yields about 320,000 clones, roughly nine tenths seen once. Sequences were obtained from PBMCs or T cells enriched from blood (not recorded which). Source of these receptors: a young woman who had been exposed to COVID-19. CDR3s include the opening cysteine and the closing phenylalanine or tryptophan. The D gene is left open where the match is weak. Clone size appears in some rows only: once, few, many, or a class for an expanded clone.

TRBV7-3,TRBJ1-1,NA,NA,CASSFGVKGTEAFF,TGTGCCAGCAGCTTCGGGGTGAAGGGCACTGAAGCTTTCTTT
TRBV23-1,TRBJ1-1,NA,NA,CASSQSAEGTANTEAFF,TGCGCCAGCAGTCAATCCGCGGAGGGGACGGCGAACACTGAAGCTTTCTTT
TRBV7-4,TRBJ1-6,NA,TRBD1,CASSSDRGESPLHF,TGTGCCAGCAGCTCGGACAGGGGGGAGTCACCCCTCCACTTT
TRBV29-1,TRBJ2-7,NA,TRBD1,CSVGQGGPEQYF,TGCAGCGTTGGACAGGGGGGACCCGAGCAGTACTTC
TRBV6-1,TRBJ2-7,NA,NA,CASSDGGTVTYEQYF,TGTGCCAGCAGTGATGGGGGGACAGTCACCTACGAGCAGTACTTC
TRBV5-4,TRBJ2-7,once,NA,CASSFAGTGFYEQYF,TGTGCCAGCAGCTTTGCGGGGACCGGATTCTACGAGCAGTACTTC
TRBV12-3/TRBV12-4,TRBJ2-1,NA,NA,CASSLEGDEQFF,TGTGCCAGCAGTTTAGAGGGGGATGAGCAGTTCTTC
TRBV30,TRBJ2-2,NA,NA,CAWSHLGAGNTGELFF,TGTGCCTGGAGTCACCTCGGGGCGGGAAACACCGGGGAGCTGTTTTTT
TRBV14,TRBJ1-4,NA,NA,CASSRDYNEKLFF,TGTGCCAGCAGCCGGGACTATAATGAAAAACTGTTTTTT
TRBV2,TRBJ2-7,once,TRBD1,CASSRGTGVYEQYF,TGTGCCAGCAGTAGGGGAACAGGGGTCTACGAGCAGTACTTC
TRBV5-1,TRBJ2-5,NA,TRBD1,CASSFRGRETQYF,TGCGCCAGCAGCTTCAGGGGGCGAGAGACCCAGTACTTC
TRBV9,TRBJ2-7,NA,NA,CASSSRGDRPDEQYF,TGTGCCAGCAGCTCTCGGGGGGACAGGCCTGACGAGCAGTACTTC
TRBV4-1,TRBJ1-4,NA,TRBD1,CAAQNNLGQGEKLFF,TGCGCCGCCCAGAATAACCTCGGACAGGGGGAAAAACTGTTTTTT
TRBV9,TRBJ1-6,NA,TRBD1,CASSARDRGLNSPLHF,TGTGCCAGCAGCGCACGCGACAGGGGGCTTAATTCACCCCTCCACTTT
TRBV5-1,TRBJ2-3,NA,NA,CASSLEHRLASDTQYF,TGCGCCAGCAGCTTGGAACATAGGCTAGCGTCAGATACGCAGTATTTT
TRBV6-2/TRBV6-3,TRBJ1-1,few,NA,CASSYQAGALVTEAFF,TGTGCCAGCAGTTACCAGGCAGGTGCTCTGGTAACTGAAGCTTTCTTT
TRBV5-5,TRBJ2-1,NA,TRBD1,CASSSGTGSVYNEQFF,TGTGCCAGCAGCTCAGGGACAGGGTCCGTTTACAATGAGCAGTTCTTC
TRBV6-5,TRBJ1-2,NA,NA,CASSYSQGYYGYTF,TGTGCCAGCAGTTACTCTCAGGGTTACTATGGCTACACCTTC
TRBV6-6,TRBJ1-2,few,NA,CASSRSQALYSYGYTF,TGTGCCAGCAGTCGAAGCCAGGCTCTTTATAGCTATGGCTACACCTTC
TRBV7-9,TRBJ1-1,NA,NA,CASSLDGGQGEAAFF,TGTGCCAGCAGCTTAGACGGGGGTCAGGGCGAGGCAGCTTTCTTT
TRBV4-2,TRBJ2-3,many,TRBD2,CASSQERGAGADTQYF,TGTGCCAGCAGCCAAGAGAGAGGCGCGGGGGCAGATACGCAGTATTTT
TRBV19,TRBJ2-2,NA,TRBD2,CASSGLAGAYTGELFF,TGTGCCAGTAGTGGCCTAGCGGGGGCCTACACCGGGGAGCTGTTTTTT
TRBV12-3/TRBV12-4,TRBJ1-2,NA,NA,CASSTGSPYGYTF,TGTGCCAGCAGTACAGGGTCCCCCTATGGCTACACCTTC
TRBV19,TRBJ1-1,once,NA,CARFDPGNTEAFF,TGTGCGCGGTTCGACCCTGGTAACACTGAAGCTTTCTTT
TRBV11-3,TRBJ2-5,once,TRBD2,CASSSTGTSGGRETQYF,TGTGCCAGCAGCTCGACCGGGACTAGCGGGGGGAGGGAGACCCAGTACTTC
TRBV5-1,TRBJ2-3,NA,NA,CASSSGFTDTQYF,TGCGCCAGCAGCTCCGGGTTCACAGATACGCAGTATTTT
TRBV5-5,TRBJ1-1,NA,TRBD1,CASNAVVWGQGDTEAFF,TGTGCCAGCAACGCTGTTGTGTGGGGACAGGGTGACACTGAAGCTTTCTTT
TRBV5-1,TRBJ2-2,once,TRBD1,CASSLEGAPNTGELFF,TGCGCCAGCAGCTTGGAGGGGGCTCCGAACACCGGGGAGCTGTTTTTT
TRBV6-5,TRBJ1-1,NA,NA,CASSYEGVWTEAFF,TGTGCCAGCAGTTACGAAGGGGTTTGGACTGAAGCTTTCTTT
TRBV2,TRBJ1-1,NA,NA,CASSGDKGGWLAEAFF,TGTGCCAGCAGTGGGGACAAGGGAGGGTGGTTGGCTGAAGCTTTCTTT
TRBV6-2/TRBV6-3,TRBJ1-2,few,NA,CASSYQGTADYGYTF,TGTGCCAGCAGTTACCAGGGGACGGCAGATTATGGCTACACCTTC
TRBV2,TRBJ2-1,NA,NA,CASAPLAGNEQFF,TGTGCCAGCGCCCCCCTGGCAGGCAATGAGCAGTTCTTC
TRBV15,TRBJ1-2,NA,TRBD1,CATSRGQGAFGYGYTF,TGTGCCACCAGCAGGGGACAGGGGGCGTTCGGCTATGGCTACACCTTC
TRBV15,TRBJ2-5,NA,TRBD2,CATSRDPVRTSGDGAQYF,TGTGCCACCAGCAGAGATCCTGTGCGAACTAGCGGGGACGGGGCCCAGTACTTC
TRBV24-1,TRBJ2-7,NA,NA,CATESEGSYEQYF,TGTGCCACCGAGTCGGAGGGCTCCTACGAGCAGTACTTC
TRBV7-2,TRBJ2-7,once,NA,CASSLSVGGGYEQYF,TGTGCCAGCAGCTTGAGCGTGGGGGGAGGCTACGAGCAGTACTTC
TRBV7-6,TRBJ1-2,NA,TRBD1,CASSLGRTGSGYTF,TGTGCCAGCAGCTTAGGGAGGACAGGCAGTGGCTACACCTTC
TRBV24-1,TRBJ2-7,NA,NA,CATSDVNQEVSYEQYF,TGTGCCACCAGTGATGTCAACCAGGAGGTGTCCTACGAGCAGTACTTC
TRBV27,TRBJ2-3,NA,NA,CASRPGDYSTDTQYF,TGTGCCAGCAGACCAGGGGACTACAGCACAGATACGCAGTATTTT
TRBV29-1,TRBJ2-3,once,NA,CSVDWGGAGDTQYF,TGCAGCGTTGATTGGGGCGGGGCTGGAGATACGCAGTATTTT
TRBV6-5,TRBJ1-1,NA,NA,CAISPTHPNTEAFF,TGTGCCATAAGCCCCACTCACCCGAACACTGAAGCTTTCTTT
TRBV10-3,TRBJ1-6,few,TRBD1,CAISEEGDRASPLHF,TGTGCCATCAGTGAGGAAGGGGACAGGGCTTCACCCCTCCACTTT
TRBV4-2,TRBJ1-6,NA,NA,CASSHPLSGEHNSPLHF,TGTGCCAGCAGCCACCCTTTGTCCGGGGAGCATAATTCACCCCTCCACTTT
TRBV5-1,TRBJ2-2,NA,TRBD2,CASSLATTSGVGTGELFF,TGCGCCAGCAGCTTGGCGACGACTAGCGGGGTTGGAACCGGGGAGCTGTTTTTT
TRBV5-1,TRBJ2-7,NA,TRBD1,CASSFYYRGPTYEQYF,TGCGCCAGCAGCTTTTACTACAGGGGGCCGACCTACGAGCAGTACTTC
TRBV11-2,TRBJ2-7,NA,TRBD1,CASSLGQGFYEQYF,TGTGCCAGCAGCCTGGGACAGGGGTTCTACGAGCAGTACTTC
TRBV5-4,TRBJ1-1,NA,TRBD1,CASSLHGTADTEAFF,TGTGCCAGCAGCCTTCACGGGACAGCGGACACTGAAGCTTTCTTT
TRBV7-9,TRBJ2-1,NA,TRBD2,CASSSAGGNEQFF,TGTGCCAGCAGCTCCGCGGGAGGGAATGAGCAGTTCTTC
TRBV19,TRBJ2-3,few,TRBD2,CASSIVRGSGGPGDTQYF,TGTGCCAGTAGTATAGTGAGAGGTAGCGGGGGGCCAGGAGATACGCAGTATTTT
TRBV6-6,TRBJ1-5,NA,TRBD1,CASRDRGNQPQHF,TGTGCCAGCAGGGACAGGGGCAATCAGCCCCAGCATTTT
TRBV3-1/TRBV3-2,TRBJ1-2,NA,NA,CASSQDGAGMGGYTF,TGTGCCAGCAGCCAAGATGGGGCGGGGATGGGTGGCTACACCTTC
TRBV9,TRBJ1-6,NA,NA,CASSVEADSPLHF,TGTGCCAGCAGCGTGGAGGCAGATTCACCCCTCCACTTT
TRBV3-1/TRBV3-2,TRBJ2-7,NA,NA,CASSQAGLRPSYEQYF,TGTGCCAGCAGCCAAGCTGGTCTGCGCCCCTCCTACGAGCAGTACTTC
TRBV5-1,TRBJ2-1,NA,NA,CASSSTGSYYNEQFF,TGCGCCAGCAGCTCTACAGGATCTTACTACAATGAGCAGTTCTTC